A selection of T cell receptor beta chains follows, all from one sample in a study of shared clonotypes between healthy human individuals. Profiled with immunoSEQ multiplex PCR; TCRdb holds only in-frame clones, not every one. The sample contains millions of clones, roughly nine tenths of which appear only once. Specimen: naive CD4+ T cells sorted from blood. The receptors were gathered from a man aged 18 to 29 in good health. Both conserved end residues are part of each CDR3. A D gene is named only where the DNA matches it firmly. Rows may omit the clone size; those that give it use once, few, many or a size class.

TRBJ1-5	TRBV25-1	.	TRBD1	TGTGCCAGCAGTGAAAAACCCCACAGGGGGTTAAATCAGCCCCAGCATTTT	CASSEKPHRGLNQPQHF
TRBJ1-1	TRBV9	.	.	TGTGCCAGCAGCGTCGGCCCTGGGAACACTGAAGCTTTCTTT	CASSVGPGNTEAFF
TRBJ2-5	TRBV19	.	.	TGTGCCAGTAGTATTCGGCAGGGGGGGATGGGGACCCAGTACTTC	CASSIRQGGMGTQYF
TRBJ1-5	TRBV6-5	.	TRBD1	TGTGCCAGTCGACGAGGGGGCCCTAATCAGCCCCAGCATTTT	CASRRGGPNQPQHF
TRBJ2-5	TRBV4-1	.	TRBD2	TGCGCCAGCAGCCCCCGGACCGGGAGGGAGACCCAGTACTTC	CASSPRTGRETQYF
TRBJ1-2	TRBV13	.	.	TGTGCTAGCAAGGTCACGGAATCCGGCTATGGCTACACCTTC	CASKVTESGYGYTF
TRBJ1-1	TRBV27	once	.	TGTGCCAGCAGTTTAAACAGGGTGAACGCTGAAGCTTTCTTT	CASSLNRVNAEAFF
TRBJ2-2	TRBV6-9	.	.	TGTGCCAGCCGTGTGGGACGGGGCTCTGCCGGGGAGCTGTTTTTT	CASRVGRGSAGELFF
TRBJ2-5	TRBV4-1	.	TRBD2	TGCGCCAGCAGCCATGGACTAGCCCGAGAGACCCAGTACTTC	CASSHGLARETQYF
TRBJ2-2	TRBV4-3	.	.	TGCGCCAGCAGCCGGGCCAGCCTAAACACCGGGGAGCTGTTTTTT	CASSRASLNTGELFF
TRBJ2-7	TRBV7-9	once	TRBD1	TGTGCCAGCAGCCGAAATTTCGGGACAGGTAACGAGCAGTACTTC	CASSRNFGTGNEQYF